The clone carrying this T cell receptor (beta chain) was recorded once. Its antigen is not identified. The germline V gene has CDR1 MNHEY and CDR2 SMNVEV (reference sequence). The CDR3 runs to 13 residues. The V and J ends lost 5 bases and 7 bases respectively, with 12 bases between them. This sample stems from a study of shared clonotypes between healthy human individuals. Overall study: Contributing individuals were two females and a few males aged 18 to 49.

General observations from the study: Non-shared clonotypes displayed generation probabilities falling below those of clonotypes present in all four donors. Memory subsets generally showed lower estimated richness than naive subsets. Sampling involved blood alone; tissue repertoires likely differ.

TCRdb keeps only in-frame clones here, not all; method: immunoSEQ multiplex PCR. The sample gives under 650,000 clones, less than 96% of which show up once; less than 0.06% is in the top ten. The origin of this receptor is a young woman in good health. What was sequenced was naive CD4+ T cells sorted from blood. The sample's subset: CD45RA+ positively selected. The V call is TRBV27, the J call TRBJ2-1; D is perhaps TRBD1 (5 bases). This CDR3 is CASSGAQWNEQFF. The CDR3 DNA follows: TGTGCCAGCAGTGGGGCTCAGTGGAATGAGCAGTTCTTC.